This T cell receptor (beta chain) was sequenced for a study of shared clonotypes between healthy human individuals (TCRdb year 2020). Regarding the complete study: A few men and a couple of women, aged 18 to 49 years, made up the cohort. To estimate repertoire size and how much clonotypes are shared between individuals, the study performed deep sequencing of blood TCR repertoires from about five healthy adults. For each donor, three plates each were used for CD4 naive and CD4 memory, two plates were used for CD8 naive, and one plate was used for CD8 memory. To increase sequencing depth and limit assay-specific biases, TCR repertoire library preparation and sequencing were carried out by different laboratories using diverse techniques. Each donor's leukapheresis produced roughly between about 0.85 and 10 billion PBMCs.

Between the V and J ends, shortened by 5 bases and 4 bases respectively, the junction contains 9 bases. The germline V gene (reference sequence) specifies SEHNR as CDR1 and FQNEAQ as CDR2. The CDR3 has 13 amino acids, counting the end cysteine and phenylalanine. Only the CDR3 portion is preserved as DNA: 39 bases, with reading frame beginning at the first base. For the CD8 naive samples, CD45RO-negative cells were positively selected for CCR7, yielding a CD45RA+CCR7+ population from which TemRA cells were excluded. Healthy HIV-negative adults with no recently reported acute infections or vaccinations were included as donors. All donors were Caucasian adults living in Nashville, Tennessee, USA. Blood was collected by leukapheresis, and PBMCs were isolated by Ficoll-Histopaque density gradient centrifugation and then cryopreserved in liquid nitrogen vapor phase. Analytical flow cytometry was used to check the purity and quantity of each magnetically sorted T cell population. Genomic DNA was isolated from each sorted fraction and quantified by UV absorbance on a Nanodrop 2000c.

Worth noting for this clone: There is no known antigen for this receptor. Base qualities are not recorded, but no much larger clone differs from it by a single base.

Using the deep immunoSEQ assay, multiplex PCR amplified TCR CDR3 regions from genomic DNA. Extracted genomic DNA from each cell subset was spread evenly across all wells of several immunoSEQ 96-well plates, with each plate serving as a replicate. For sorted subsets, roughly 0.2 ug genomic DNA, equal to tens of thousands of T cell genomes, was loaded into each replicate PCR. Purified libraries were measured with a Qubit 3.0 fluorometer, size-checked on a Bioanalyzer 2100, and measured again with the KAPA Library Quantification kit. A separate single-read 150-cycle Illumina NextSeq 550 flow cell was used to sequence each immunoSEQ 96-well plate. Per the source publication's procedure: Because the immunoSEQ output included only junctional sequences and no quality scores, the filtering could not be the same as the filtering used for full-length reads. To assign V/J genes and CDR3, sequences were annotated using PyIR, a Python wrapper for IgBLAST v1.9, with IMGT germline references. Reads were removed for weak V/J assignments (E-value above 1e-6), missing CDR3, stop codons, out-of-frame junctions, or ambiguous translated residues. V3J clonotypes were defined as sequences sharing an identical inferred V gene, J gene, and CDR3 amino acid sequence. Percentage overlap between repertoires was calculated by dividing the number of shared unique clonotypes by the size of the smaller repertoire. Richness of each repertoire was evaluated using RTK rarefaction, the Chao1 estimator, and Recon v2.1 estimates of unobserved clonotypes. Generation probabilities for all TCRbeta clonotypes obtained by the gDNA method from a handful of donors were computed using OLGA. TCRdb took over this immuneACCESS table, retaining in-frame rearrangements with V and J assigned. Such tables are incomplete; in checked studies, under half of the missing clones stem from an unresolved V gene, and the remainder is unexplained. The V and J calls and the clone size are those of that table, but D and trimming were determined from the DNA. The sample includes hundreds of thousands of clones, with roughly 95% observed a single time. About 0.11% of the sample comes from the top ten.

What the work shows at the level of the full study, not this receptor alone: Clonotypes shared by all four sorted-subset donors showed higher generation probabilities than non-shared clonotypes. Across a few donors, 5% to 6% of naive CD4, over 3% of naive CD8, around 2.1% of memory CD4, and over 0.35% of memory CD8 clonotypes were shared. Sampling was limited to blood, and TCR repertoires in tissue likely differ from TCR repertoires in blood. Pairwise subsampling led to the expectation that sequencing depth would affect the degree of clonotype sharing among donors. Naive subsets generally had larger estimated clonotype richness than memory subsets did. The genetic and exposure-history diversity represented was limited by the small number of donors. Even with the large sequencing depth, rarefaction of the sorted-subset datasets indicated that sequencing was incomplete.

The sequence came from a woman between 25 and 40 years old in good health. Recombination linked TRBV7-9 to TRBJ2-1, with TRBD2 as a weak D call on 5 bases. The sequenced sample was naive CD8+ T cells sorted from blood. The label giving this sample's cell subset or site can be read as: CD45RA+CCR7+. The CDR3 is CASSIGLYNEQFF. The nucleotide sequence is TGTGCCAGCAGCATCGGACTGTACAATGAGCAGTTCTTC. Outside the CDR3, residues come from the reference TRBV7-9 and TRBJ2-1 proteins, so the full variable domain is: DTGVSQNPRHKITKRGQNVTFRCDPISEHNRLYWYRQTLGQGPEFLTYFQNEAQLEKSRLLSDRFSAERPKGSFSTLEIQRTEQGDSAMYLCASSIGLYNEQFFGPGTRLTVL.